The rows below give T cell receptor beta chains drawn from one sample of a study. Each CDR3 protein is one row after TCRdb ran MiXCR on the 5' RACE reads. The sample lists about 32,000 distinct CDR3 sequences, approximately 24% occurring once. Sample: memory CD4+ T cells sorted from blood. These receptors all stem from a female donor with breast cancer. The CDR3 runs from the conserved cysteine through the conserved F or W. The D gene is left open where the match is weak. Clone size is not always given. Where it is, it says once, few, many or a class for expanded clones.

j_call,v_call,d_call,clone_size,cdr3_aa,cdr3_nt
TRBJ1-5,TRBV20-1,NA,few,CSAPYPGSQPQHF,TGCAGTGCCCCGTACCCAGGGTCTCAGCCCCAGCATTTT
TRBJ1-5,TRBV7-8,NA,few,CASSLHRNQPQHF,TGTGCCAGCAGCTTACACCGGAATCAGCCCCAGCATTTT
TRBJ1-1,TRBV29-1,TRBD1,few,CSAGQMNTEAFF,TGCAGCGCGGGACAGATGAACACTGAAGCTTTCTTT
TRBJ1-6,TRBV6-5,NA,many,CASSYSRPGVNSPLHF,TGTGCCAGCAGTTACTCGAGACCAGGGGTTAATTCACCCCTCCACTTT
TRBJ1-1,TRBV3-1,NA,few,CASSPQGSEAFF,TGTGCCAGCAGCCCCCAGGGCTCTGAAGCTTTCTTT
TRBJ2-1,TRBV7-6,TRBD2,many,CASSLPTGGLGGPSSYNEQFF,TGTGCCAGCAGCTTACCTACGGGGGGGCTTGGCGGGCCGAGCTCCTACAATGAGCAGTTCTTC
TRBJ1-2,TRBV18,TRBD1,medium-sized,CASSSQGANGYTF,TGTGCCAGCTCAAGCCAGGGGGCGAATGGCTACACCTTC
TRBJ2-7,TRBV4-1,NA,many,CASSPRWTSYEQYF,TGCGCCAGCAGCCCGAGGTGGACCTCCTACGAGCAGTACTTC
TRBJ1-4,TRBV27,NA,NA,CASGQATNEKLFF,TGTGCCAGCGGGCAGGCAACTAATGAAAAACTGTTTTTT
TRBJ2-3,TRBV6-2/TRBV6-3,NA,NA,CASTITGLTDTQYF,TGTGCCAGCACCATCACAGGGCTTACAGATACGCAGTATTTT
TRBJ2-1,TRBV12-3/TRBV12-4,NA,NA,CASSLISSPYNEQFF,TGTGCCAGCAGCTTAATCTCTAGTCCCTACAATGAGCAGTTCTTC
TRBJ1-2,TRBV7-9,NA,NA,CASSLATGLYGYTF,TGTGCCAGCAGCCTAGCGACAGGCCTCTATGGCTACACCTTC
TRBJ2-7,TRBV6-1,TRBD1,NA,CASSETIGTGPYEQYF,TGTGCCAGCAGTGAAACGATCGGGACAGGCCCCTACGAGCAGTACTTC
TRBJ2-7,TRBV12-5,TRBD2,NA,CASGLGEREAAYEQYF,TGTGCTAGTGGTTTGGGCGAGCGGGAGGCGGCCTACGAGCAGTACTTC
TRBJ2-5,TRBV7-8,NA,many,CASSLQDRQETQYF,TGTGCCAGCAGCTTACAAGACAGACAAGAGACCCAGTACTTC
TRBJ1-2,TRBV27,NA,many,CASSDRGYGYTF,TGTGCCAGCAGCGACCGCGGCTATGGCTACACCTTC
TRBJ2-5,TRBV10-2,NA,many,CASTGVQETQYF,TGCGCCAGCACCGGAGTCCAAGAGACCCAGTACTTC
TRBJ2-5,TRBV4-1,TRBD2,many,CASSQDLGGAQETQYF,TGCGCCAGCAGCCAAGATCTCGGGGGGGCACAAGAGACCCAGTACTTC
TRBJ1-1,TRBV28,NA,NA,CASSIGGNTEAFF,TGTGCCAGCAGTATCGGGGGCAACACTGAAGCTTTCTTT
TRBJ1-5,TRBV7-2,NA,NA,CASSSGPSAGGNQPQHF,TGTGCCAGCAGCTCCGGCCCCTCGGCGGGAGGCAATCAGCCCCAGCATTTT
TRBJ2-3,TRBV7-6,NA,NA,CASSKGDTKYF,TGTGCCAGCAGCAAGGGAGATACGAAGTATTTT
TRBJ1-1,TRBV4-1,NA,NA,CASSLYRDRTEAFF,TGCGCCAGCAGCCTATACAGGGATAGGACTGAAGCTTTCTTT
TRBJ2-6,TRBV12-3/TRBV12-4,NA,NA,CASSLASLSGANVLTF,TGTGCCAGCAGTTTAGCGAGCCTCTCTGGGGCCAACGTCCTGACTTTC
TRBJ2-5,TRBV7-9,NA,few,CASSRPGVETQYF,TGTGCCAGCAGCCGCCCCGGGGTGGAGACCCAGTACTTC
TRBJ1-1,TRBV7-9,TRBD1,many,CASSPTGVLTEAFF,TGTGCCAGCAGCCCAACAGGGGTCCTCACTGAAGCTTTCTTT
TRBJ1-1,TRBV4-1,NA,many,CASSQEWNSQDTEAFF,TGCGCCAGCAGCCAAGAGTGGAACAGTCAAGACACTGAAGCTTTCTTT
TRBJ2-5,TRBV6-2/TRBV6-3,NA,NA,CASSWAGQETQYF,TGTGCCAGCAGTTGGGCCGGCCAAGAGACCCAGTACTTC